What follows are 10 T cell receptor beta chains derived from one specimen sequenced in a study of human T cells and chemical hapten exposure. Specified time point: pre-sensitization, week 0. This sample's treatment: therapeutic diphenylcyclopropenone sensitization with weekly scalp DPC. TCRdb redid the calling of the RACE reads with MiXCR, one entry per CDR3 protein. The sample yields about 300,000 distinct CDR3 sequences, around 5.5% seen once. The source was whole blood, collected in connection with sensitization to the hapten diphenylcyclopropenone (DPC). The receptors come from a woman aged 18-29 years with alopecia areata. Some clones in this sample may be carry-over from other donors' samples.

This clonotype was found a few times. V gene TRBV24-1 combines with J gene TRBJ2-3; the D gene is possibly TRBD2 (7 bases). Trimming left V 4 bases short and J 0 bases short, with 16 bases between. Looked up from germline, CDR1 is KGHDR and CDR2 is SFDVKD. CDR3 length equals 17 residues. CDR3 DNA sequence: TGTGCCACCAGTGAAGGGGGGGGAGGCCCCAGCACAGATACGCAGTATTTT. Protein product: CATSEGGGGPSTDTQYF.

This clonotype has a count of ten or more. The chain is built from TRBV29-1 and TRBJ2-3; D unresolved. The CDR3 extends over 15 amino acids. Germline values: CDR1 SQVTM, CDR2 ANQGSEA. V dropped 2 bases and J dropped 2 bases, with 14 bases sitting between them. CDR3 protein: CSVEPSSIDTDTQYF. CDR3 DNA: TGCAGCGTTGAACCATCCTCTATAGACACAGATACGCAGTATTTT.

This clonotype was detected ten times or more. The chain is built from TRBV20-1 and TRBJ1-6, with 11 bases identical to TRBD1. The V and J ends lost 4 bases and 9 bases, in that order; junction bases with no gene match: 5. This CDR3 has 14 residues. Germline-derived CDR1 and CDR2 are DFQATT and SNEGSKA (reference sequence). Here the CDR3 reads CSATMGTGGSPLHF. CDR3 DNA: TGCAGTGCTACAATGGGGACAGGGGGTTCACCCCTCCACTTT.

This clonotype showed up just a few times. V gene TRBV7-2 combines with J gene TRBJ2-2; 7 bases match TRBD1. Trimming removed 4 bases from V and 3 bases from J; junction bases left unmatched: 2. There are 14 residues in the CDR3. Per the germline V gene, CDR1 is SGHTA and CDR2 is FQGNSA. The CDR3 reads CASSSDRHTGELFF. CDR3 bases: TGTGCCAGCAGCTCGGACAGGCACACCGGGGAGCTGTTTTTT.

In this sample, this clonotype turned up many times. DNA for the CDR3: TGCGCCAGCAGCCAAGTGAGCAGGGAGCGAGCTTTCTTT. It yields the protein CASSQVSRERAFF. The rearrangement joins TRBV4-1 to TRBJ1-1; weak D call: TRBD1 (5 bases). The V and J ends lost 1 base and 10 bases respectively, with 13 bases between them. In germline, CDR1 is MGHRA, CDR2 YSYEKL. This CDR3 spans 13 amino acids.

This clonotype was counted at least ten times. The rearrangement joins TRBV7-2 to TRBJ2-3; perhaps D is TRBD1 or TRBD2 (5 bases each). CDR3 length: 13 residues. The germline gives CDR1 SGHTA, CDR2 FQGNSA. Trimming removed 5 bases at V and 2 bases at J, with 8 bases between. CDR3 amino acids: CASSIGTTDTQYF. For the CDR3, the DNA is TGTGCCAGCAGCATCGGGACCACAGATACGCAGTATTTT.

This clonotype has ten or more counts. The V gene is TRBV10-3, the J gene TRBJ2-2, with TRBD1 identical over 10 bases. The CDR3 is 16 amino acids. V trimming: 4 bases; J trimming: 1 base; junction bases outside the gene matches: 3. Germline CDR1 ENHRY, CDR2 SYGVKD. The CDR3 DNA reads as TGTGCCATCAGTGGGACAGGGGGAATGAACACCGGGGAGCTGTTTTTT. This codes for CAISGTGGMNTGELFF.

This chain links TRBV7-2 with TRBJ2-5, with D unresolved. Trimming took 5 bases from V and 5 from J, leaving 9 bases between them. CDR1 and CDR2 (germline): SGHTA, FQGNSA. The CDR3 has 12 residues. CDR3 nucleotide sequence: TGTGCCAGCAGCCCCCTCCTTGAGACCCAGTACTTC. Protein sequence: CASSPLLETQYF.

In this sample, this clonotype turned up a few times. The chain is built from TRBV6-6 and TRBJ2-7, with D uncertain. The germline V gene has CDR1 MNHNY and CDR2 SVGAGI (reference sequence). The CDR3 sequence is 14 residues long. The V end lost 6 bases, the J end lost 6 bases, and 18 bases lay between the germline ends. Written as DNA, the CDR3 is TGTGCCAGCAGCATACGGCCTCCTCCACTCGAGCAGTACTTC. Residues: CASSIRPPPLEQYF.

V and J are TRBV27 and TRBJ2-3; 8 bases map to TRBD1. The CDR3 is 15 amino acids. Germline V gene sequence: CDR1 MNHEY, CDR2 SMNVEV (reference sequence). J gave up 1 base and V 1 base, and 1 base lay outside the gene matches. The CDR3 nucleotides are TGTGCCAGCAGTTTATGGGGACAGGGCACAGATACGCAGTATTTT. This sequence encodes CASSLWGQGTDTQYF.